This is a list of T cell receptor beta chains from one sample in a study of OX40 agonist ivuxolimab in advanced cancers. Here immunoSEQ multiplex PCR was the method, and the copy in TCRdb shows in-frame clones only, minus some. Among over 50,000 clones, less than 90% were seen once, and the ten largest hold around 4.3%. This specimen consisted of CD4+ or CD8+ T cells sorted from blood, obtained in a trial of the OX40 agonist ivuxolimab. Source of these receptors: an adult with an advanced solid tumor such as melanoma, head and neck, liver or kidney cancer. CDR3s include the opening cysteine and the closing phenylalanine or tryptophan. Each record gives: V gene, CDR3 length, clone size, D gene, J gene, CDR3 DNA, CDR3 protein. The D gene is left open where the match is weak. For some rows the clone size is stated as once, few or many, or as a class when expanded; others skip it.

V gene: TRBV7-2
CDR3 length: 12
clone size: -
D gene: -
J gene: TRBJ2-7
CDR3 DNA: TGTGCCAGCAGCCCCACTAACTACGAGCAGTACTTC
CDR3 protein: CASSPTNYEQYF

V gene: TRBV5-4
CDR3 length: 16
clone size: -
D gene: TRBD1
J gene: TRBJ2-1
CDR3 DNA: TGTGCCAGCAGCCCGATGACAGGGGGGAAATCTAATGAGCAGTTCTTC
CDR3 protein: CASSPMTGGKSNEQFF

V gene: TRBV13
CDR3 length: 13
clone size: -
D gene: -
J gene: TRBJ1-1
CDR3 DNA: TGTGCCAGCAGCCGTGCTAGATTCACTGAGGCTTTCTTT
CDR3 protein: CASSRARFTEAFF

V gene: TRBV11-2
CDR3 length: 13
clone size: -
D gene: -
J gene: TRBJ2-3
CDR3 DNA: TGTGCCAGCAGCCCACGTACCACAGATACGCAGTATTTT
CDR3 protein: CASSPRTTDTQYF

V gene: TRBV28
CDR3 length: 12
clone size: -
D gene: TRBD2
J gene: TRBJ2-2
CDR3 DNA: TGCTGTTGCGGGAGGGCCTCCGGGGAGCTGTTTTTT
CDR3 protein: CCCGRASGELFF

V gene: TRBV5-6
CDR3 length: 16
clone size: -
D gene: TRBD1
J gene: TRBJ1-4
CDR3 DNA: TGTGCCAGCAGCACCCGGGACAGGGTACCCAATGAAAAACTGTTTTTT
CDR3 protein: CASSTRDRVPNEKLFF

V gene: TRBV19
CDR3 length: 15
clone size: -
D gene: -
J gene: TRBJ1-1
CDR3 DNA: TGTGCCAGTAGCGGACAGACCATCCTGAACACTGAAGCTTTCTTT
CDR3 protein: CASSGQTILNTEAFF

V gene: TRBV6-4
CDR3 length: 17
clone size: -
D gene: TRBD2
J gene: TRBJ2-4
CDR3 DNA: TGTGCCAGCAGCGGGGGGACTAGCGGGAGTGTCAAAAACATTCAGTACTTC
CDR3 protein: CASSGGTSGSVKNIQYF

V gene: TRBV30
CDR3 length: 16
clone size: -
D gene: TRBD1
J gene: TRBJ1-1
CDR3 DNA: TGTGCCTGGAGGCCGCAGGGGGCAGTTTGGAACACTGAAGCTTTCTTT
CDR3 protein: CAWRPQGAVWNTEAFF

V gene: TRBV29-1
CDR3 length: 12
clone size: -
D gene: -
J gene: TRBJ2-7
CDR3 DNA: TGCAGCGTTCTTCGCGGGACCTACGAGCAGTACTTC
CDR3 protein: CSVLRGTYEQYF

V gene: TRBV5-1
CDR3 length: 15
clone size: once
D gene: TRBD2
J gene: TRBJ2-1
CDR3 DNA: TGCGCCAGCAGTAGGGGACTAGCGTACTACAATGAGCAGTTCTTC
CDR3 protein: CASSRGLAYYNEQFF

V gene: TRBV6-5
CDR3 length: 15
clone size: -
D gene: TRBD2
J gene: TRBJ2-7
CDR3 DNA: TGTGCCAGCAGCACGGGACTAGCGGGAGGAGCCGAGCAGTACTTC
CDR3 protein: CASSTGLAGGAEQYF

V gene: TRBV5-1
CDR3 length: 15
clone size: -
D gene: -
J gene: TRBJ2-7
CDR3 DNA: TGCGCCAGCAGCTTCAGAACCGGTAATCCCTACGAGCAGTACTTC
CDR3 protein: CASSFRTGNPYEQYF

V gene: TRBV7-2
CDR3 length: 15
clone size: -
D gene: -
J gene: TRBJ2-5
CDR3 DNA: TGTGCCAGCAGCACCGGTCACCCGGCGCAGGAGACCCAGTACTTC
CDR3 protein: CASSTGHPAQETQYF

V gene: TRBV5-6
CDR3 length: 14
clone size: -
D gene: -
J gene: TRBJ2-3
CDR3 DNA: TGTGCCAGCAGCCGAAGGATCCGCACAGATACGCAGTATTTT
CDR3 protein: CASSRRIRTDTQYF

V gene: TRBV7-2
CDR3 length: 15
clone size: -
D gene: -
J gene: TRBJ2-2
CDR3 DNA: TGTGCCAGCAGCTCCACCCCTGGCGGGACCGGGGAGCTGTTTTTT
CDR3 protein: CASSSTPGGTGELFF

V gene: TRBV28
CDR3 length: 12
clone size: -
D gene: -
J gene: TRBJ2-1
CDR3 DNA: TGTGCCAGCAGTTTTCTCTGGAATGAGCAGTTCTTC
CDR3 protein: CASSFLWNEQFF

V gene: TRBV5-1
CDR3 length: 13
clone size: -
D gene: -
J gene: TRBJ2-2
CDR3 DNA: TGCGCCAGCAGCGAAGGAGGGACCGGGGAGCTGTTTTTT
CDR3 protein: CASSEGGTGELFF

V gene: TRBV7-2
CDR3 length: 14
clone size: -
D gene: -
J gene: TRBJ1-1
CDR3 DNA: TGTGCCAGCAGCCCAAGGTGGGGGGGAACTGAAGCTTTCTTT
CDR3 protein: CASSPRWGGTEAFF

V gene: TRBV9
CDR3 length: 15
clone size: -
D gene: TRBD2
J gene: TRBJ2-1
CDR3 DNA: TGTGCCAGCAGCGTAGAGCGGGAGCCCTACAATGAGCAGTTCTTC
CDR3 protein: CASSVEREPYNEQFF

V gene: TRBV11-3
CDR3 length: 12
clone size: -
D gene: -
J gene: TRBJ2-7
CDR3 DNA: TGTGCCAGCAGCTTACAGCCCTACGAGCAGTACTTC
CDR3 protein: CASSLQPYEQYF

V gene: TRBV29-1
CDR3 length: 10
clone size: -
D gene: -
J gene: TRBJ1-1
CDR3 DNA: TGCAGCGTTGAAGTTATAGAAGCTTTCTTT
CDR3 protein: CSVEVIEAFF

V gene: TRBV23-1
CDR3 length: 12
clone size: -
D gene: TRBD1
J gene: TRBJ2-7
CDR3 DNA: TGCGCCAGCAGCAGGGGGAACTACGAGCAGTACTTC
CDR3 protein: CASSRGNYEQYF

V gene: TRBV5-1
CDR3 length: 16
clone size: medium-sized
D gene: TRBD2
J gene: TRBJ2-3
CDR3 DNA: TGCGCCAGCAGCTTGGGCCTAGCGGGAGGGTATGATACGCAGTATTTT
CDR3 protein: CASSLGLAGGYDTQYF

V gene: TRBV19
CDR3 length: 16
clone size: -
D gene: -
J gene: TRBJ1-5
CDR3 DNA: TGTGCCAGTAGTATAGATACCAGGGCGGCTGGTCAGCCCCAGCATTTT
CDR3 protein: CASSIDTRAAGQPQHF

V gene: TRBV18
CDR3 length: 17
clone size: -
D gene: -
J gene: TRBJ2-4
CDR3 DNA: TGTGCCAGCTCACCATTCGGAGGGACCTTAGCCAAAAACATTCAGTACTTC
CDR3 protein: CASSPFGGTLAKNIQYF

V gene: TRBV15
CDR3 length: 18
clone size: -
D gene: -
J gene: TRBJ1-5
CDR3 DNA: TGTGCCACCAGCAGAGGAAAAGGGGTCTTTTATGGCAATCAGCCCCAGCATTTT
CDR3 protein: CATSRGKGVFYGNQPQHF

V gene: TRBV18
CDR3 length: 17
clone size: -
D gene: -
J gene: TRBJ2-1
CDR3 DNA: TGTGCCAGCTCACCAACAGCTTCAAGGGGAATTTACAATGAGCAGTTCTTC
CDR3 protein: CASSPTASRGIYNEQFF

V gene: TRBV5-4
CDR3 length: 14
clone size: -
D gene: TRBD2
J gene: TRBJ2-1
CDR3 DNA: TGTGCAGGCTACCGGGGGAGGGCCGGGGATGAGCAGTTCTTC
CDR3 protein: CAGYRGRAGDEQFF

V gene: TRBV4-2
CDR3 length: 15
clone size: once
D gene: TRBD2
J gene: TRBJ2-1
CDR3 DNA: TGTGCCAGCAGCCAGCGTAGGCGGGAGTTCAATGAGCAGTTCTTC
CDR3 protein: CASSQRRREFNEQFF

V gene: TRBV6-6
CDR3 length: 15
clone size: -
D gene: TRBD2
J gene: TRBJ2-7
CDR3 DNA: TGTGCCAGCGGGACCACGGGGGGGAGAGAGAACGAGCAGTACTTC
CDR3 protein: CASGTTGGRENEQYF

V gene: TRBV7-3
CDR3 length: 15
clone size: few
D gene: -
J gene: TRBJ2-5
CDR3 DNA: TGTGCCAGCAGCTTAAGGGTAGGGGGGCGTGAGACCCAGTACTTC
CDR3 protein: CASSLRVGGRETQYF

V gene: TRBV5-4
CDR3 length: 15
clone size: once
D gene: -
J gene: TRBJ2-6
CDR3 DNA: TGTGCCAGCAGACCGGACAACTCTGGGGCCAACGTCCTGACTTTC
CDR3 protein: CASRPDNSGANVLTF

V gene: TRBV6-1
CDR3 length: 14
clone size: -
D gene: -
J gene: TRBJ2-5
CDR3 DNA: TGTGCCAGCAGTGTGACACAGGGCCAAGAGACCCAGTACTTC
CDR3 protein: CASSVTQGQETQYF

V gene: TRBV11-2
CDR3 length: 14
clone size: once
D gene: TRBD1
J gene: TRBJ2-5
CDR3 DNA: TGTGCCAGCAGCGGACAGGGATGGCAAGAGACCCAGTACTTC
CDR3 protein: CASSGQGWQETQYF

V gene: TRBV11-2
CDR3 length: 15
clone size: -
D gene: -
J gene: TRBJ2-7
CDR3 DNA: TGTGCCAGCAGTATCAACCGGGACCCTTTGTACGAGCAGTACTTC
CDR3 protein: CASSINRDPLYEQYF

V gene: TRBV29-1
CDR3 length: 14
clone size: -
D gene: TRBD1
J gene: TRBJ2-7
CDR3 DNA: TGCAGCGTTGTAGGAGGGACAGGGGGCAACGAGCAGTACTTC
CDR3 protein: CSVVGGTGGNEQYF

V gene: TRBV5-4
CDR3 length: 16
clone size: -
D gene: TRBD1
J gene: TRBJ1-3
CDR3 DNA: TGTGCCAGCAGCTTAATTGGACAGGGTCCTGGAAACACCATATATTTT
CDR3 protein: CASSLIGQGPGNTIYF

V gene: TRBV14
CDR3 length: 16
clone size: once
D gene: TRBD2
J gene: TRBJ2-1
CDR3 DNA: TGTGCCAGCAGTCACCGTACCGGGACTAGGGGTAATGAGCAGTTCTTC
CDR3 protein: CASSHRTGTRGNEQFF

V gene: TRBV19
CDR3 length: 19
clone size: -
D gene: TRBD1
J gene: TRBJ2-6
CDR3 DNA: TGTGCCAGTAGTATAAGCCGGCAGGGGGCCGGATCTGGGGCCAACGTCCTGACTTTC
CDR3 protein: CASSISRQGAGSGANVLTF

V gene: TRBV7-2
CDR3 length: 15
clone size: -
D gene: TRBD1
J gene: TRBJ1-1
CDR3 DNA: TGTGCCAGCAGCCCGGGACAGGGAAAGTGGACTGAAGCTTTCTTT
CDR3 protein: CASSPGQGKWTEAFF